This T cell receptor beta chain emerged from a study of T cell responses to AZD1222 COVID-19 vaccine. In germline, CDR1 is GTSNPN, CDR2 SVGIG (reference sequence). This CDR3 region has 12 residues. Deletions cut 2 bases from V and 5 bases from J, with 9 bases between. The table came from immunoSEQ multiplex PCR; TCRdb's copy has only in-frame clones and leaves some out. The sample yields roughly 150,000 clones, about 92% seen once. About this clone itself: The antigen is undetermined.

Study-level findings and limits: Spike-specific TCR breadth and depth were elevated following two AZD1222 doses. Across the whole spike, CD4 TCRs peaked at regions 160-218 and 743-854.

The sample was peripheral blood, taken on day 0 of AZD1222 vaccination. The rearrangement uses TRBV30 and TRBJ1-2; TRBD1 is a possible D gene (5 bases). This TCR was sampled from an adult in good health. CDR3 DNA: TGTGCCTGGAGTCACGGGGGGTATGGCTACACCTTC. It specifies CAWSHGGYGYTF.